This T cell receptor beta chain was found in a study of cytomegalovirus exposure and HLA in healthy donors (TCRdb year 2017). Study-wide context: An earlier analysis of approximately 600 of the donors reported about 250 Gb of sequence data and some 120 million unique TCR beta sequences from about 180 million T cells. An early release covering 550 to 650 HLA-typed donors comprised 300 to 350 gigabases of sequencing data and 85 million or so unique TCR sequences. The genetic ancestry cluster associated with self-reported Caucasian donors included 81% of the roughly 400 genotyped donors. The study aimed to test whether cataloging public T cell receptors could reveal signatures of past pathogen exposure. The T cell repertoires of 670 or so subjects were profiled by immunosequencing and related to cytomegalovirus serostatus. A separate validation cohort of approximately 120 different subjects was used in addition to the 666-subject first cohort. To predict cytomegalovirus infection status, the study brought together high-throughput TCR immunosequencing, statistical association of individual TCRs with disease status, and machine learning. A later analysis re-analyzed previously published TCR beta repertoires from 650 to 800 donors and added high-resolution HLA genotyping to study TCR occurrence patterns. In the later analysis, no new phenotypic data were used to find candidate immune exposures; instead, reliance was placed on TCR beta sequences and their occurrence across donors. An earlier analysis of roughly 580 of the donors used high-throughput TCR beta sequencing to judge whether each TCR beta V gene segment behaved as functional or pseudogenic. Donor age, sex, ethnicity and CMV serostatus were compiled alongside the repertoire data. In a later genetic analysis, genome-wide SNP genotypes for about three fifths of the 666 donors were used, and that subset was treated as a discovery cohort. All discovery cohort repertoires had been generated using a single sequencing platform. Class I and class II HLA loci were covered by the typing at four-digit resolution. Typing coverage varied by locus: about 629-630 donors for A, B, C, DRB1 and DQB1; roughly 510 for DQA1; about 570 for DPA1; 400 to 480 for DPB1. Roughly 5 DR-DQ haplotypes were handled as single units for association and clustering, since linkage in the cohort was strong. Among about 370 genotyped donors of the cohort, an average of around 240,000 unique TCR beta nucleotide sequences was sequenced per donor, of which about 18% were non-productive. Beyond this particular receptor, the publication reports: Approximately 16 rarely observed V segments, including chromosome 9 orphons, were excluded from the earlier analysis of several hundred of the donors because counts were too low. An earlier analysis of 450 to 750 of the donors showed that most TCR beta V segments appeared in productive rearrangements either about 90% or about 30% of the time, which broadly matched IMGT annotations. Most TCR sequences were seen in very few donors, while some public TCRs were found in many individuals. Assigning TCR associations to individual alleles was difficult when HLA alleles, especially DR and DQ, strongly co-occurred. In vitro tests confirmed that a few of the cytomegalovirus-associated TCR beta chains recognize cytomegalovirus antigens. A group of highly shared sequence variants was considered likely to be a technical artifact of the sequencing pipeline. Only TCR beta chains were sequenced in this cohort, and the absence of alpha or paired-chain data limited detectable features. A later analysis found that most CMV-associated TCR beta chains appeared HLA-restricted, with HLA associations seemingly driven largely by CMV exposure. Because HLA typing was unavailable for some donors at each locus, only the typed subset was used in association tests. The presence/absence analyses assumed that sequencing depth was roughly uniform across donors, and that assumption may not be true. A further reported finding was that TCR beta sequences accurately predicted the HLA-A and HLA-B alleles for most subjects in the first cohort. A total of fewer than 200 TCR beta chains were listed by the study as associated with cytomegalovirus. In a later genetic analysis, fewer N-insertions in productive TCRs were reported among donors in an Asian-associated ancestry cluster than the approximately 670-donor mean. According to a later analysis, TCR association rates differed among HLA loci, with DRB1 alleles showing the most associated TCRs and HLA-C alleles showing the fewest. Because the 87-base-pair reads could not distinguish some IMGT-functional V segments, including TRBV6-2 and TRBV6-3, those segments were excluded. At a false discovery rate of 0.05, a later analysis linked about 16,000 TCR beta sequences to specific HLA alleles. A later analysis found that HLA-associated TCR beta chains were more clonally expanded and had lower generation probabilities than equally common non-associated chains. CMV serostatus was the only immune exposure information available for the cohort. An association between a missense DCLRE1C variant and V-gene and J-gene trimming of TCR beta chains was found in a later genetic analysis and replicated in an independent cohort. The authors suggested that the approach could potentially be generalized to other disease states and immunological phenotypes. Correlated functional status among segregating V segments might reflect linkage disequilibrium, but an unknown experimental factor could not be ruled out. The classifier was reported to diagnose cytomegalovirus status with high specificity and sensitivity in both the original and validation cohorts. In a later analysis, several top co-occurrence clusters were reported to appear linked to parvovirus B19, influenza, CMV and Epstein-Barr virus.

The library was made by the immunoSEQ multiplex PCR assay. A mixture of 60 forward primers for TCR Vbeta segments and 13 reverse primers for TCR Jbeta segments was used in the multiplex PCR. The CDR3 region of rearranged TCR beta genes was amplified from genomic DNA with a multiplex PCR assay. The Illumina HiSeq System was used to sequence the amplified TCR beta libraries as 87-base-pair reads. The original pipeline was this. A later analysis tallied some 79 million unique TCR beta chains across the 666 repertoires, and about 10 million of those chains were shared by two or more donors. Raw reads were error-corrected and collapsed into unique sequences with a nearest-neighbor algorithm that merged closely related sequences to remove PCR and sequencing errors. CDR3 sequences were aligned to IMGT reference sequences to assign V, D and J gene segments. Each retained sequence needed at least a six-nucleotide match to both a V gene segment and a J gene segment. A rearrangement counted as productive if the CDR3 had no stop codons and remained in frame with V and J, and every other rearrangement counted as non-productive. Following IMGT convention, CDR3 was defined as the stretch from the second conserved V-encoded cysteine to the conserved J-encoded phenylalanine. The earlier analysis of 587 of the donors excluded sequences that lacked an unambiguous match to a single V gene segment. An earlier analysis of 587 of the donors classified V segments as functional when productive rearrangements were above 56.7% and as segregating when the standard deviation between donors was above 5%. A statistical classification framework was developed to diagnose cytomegalovirus status using the catalog of TCR beta chain sequences. A later analysis assigned V and J genes by comparing TCR nucleotide sequences with IMGT/GENE-DB human TR gene sequences. In a later analysis, CDR3 sequences and most-parsimonious VDJ recombination scenarios were assigned using the TCRdist pipeline. In a later analysis, each TCR beta chain was defined by its CDR3 amino acid sequence together with its V-gene family, and reads lacking a unique V-gene family were excluded. As a way to deal with suspected cross-contamination and a sequencing artifact, a later analysis dropped 592 nucleotide sequences that were highly shared and had low generation probability. In a later analysis, a clonal expansion index was calculated for each public chain from normalized within-repertoire ranks of inferred template counts. In a later analysis, generation probabilities were computed with a VDJ recombination model fitted to out-of-frame rearrangements, and the resulting probabilities were checked against IGoR. Hypergeometric tests were used in a later analysis to score TCR-TCR, TCR-HLA and TCR-CMV co-occurrence, with a repertoire-size bias correction applied to the TCR pairs. To estimate false discovery rates, a later analysis permuted the HLA or CMV assignments 20 times. A later analysis grouped co-occurring TCRs with DBSCAN, adding TCRdist sequence similarity when clustering within HLA-allele-positive subsets. For co-occurrence clustering, repertoires with fewer than 30,000 or more than 120,000 public chains were excluded, along with 5 or 6 repertoires with anomalous nucleotide sharing. TCRdb carries this immuneACCESS record with in-frame sequences only. Its versions omit some clonotypes, under half of them owing to an unresolved V gene in the studies checked, with the rest unexplained. The V and J calls and the clone size are those of that table, but D and trimming were determined from the DNA. In all, the sample holds roughly 120,000 clones, and approximately 80% of those were seen once. The ten largest account for roughly 3.7% of the sample.

The cysteine opens and the phenylalanine closes a CDR3 of 16 amino acids. The only DNA kept is the CDR3, 48 bases in frame from the first base. In the germline V gene, CDR1 corresponds to SGHTA and CDR2 to FQGTGA. The germline ends are 16 bases apart after V is trimmed by 2 bases and J by 3 bases. The cohort comprised around 700 healthy bone marrow donors. At the time of sampling, all cohort members were nominally healthy, though unrecorded immune exposures were likely present. CMV serostatus was recorded as positive for 289 and negative for about 55% of the roughly 700 cohort members, whereas no CMV serostatus was recorded for the donor in question. A peripheral blood sample was collected from each donor, and TCR beta sequencing was performed on peripheral blood mononuclear cells. The Qiagen DNeasy Blood Extraction Kit was used to extract genomic DNA from the blood cell samples. Comment on this clone: Its antigen is unknown. No qualities accompany the bases; no much larger clone lies one base away.

This sequence was found in a human donor in good health. The sample was PBMCs. The chain joins TRBV7-3 to TRBJ2-5; the D gene is perhaps TRBD1, on 6 matching bases. The CDR3 sequence is CASSLDVWDTEETQYF. The sequenced DNA: TGTGCCAGCAGCTTAGACGTCTGGGACACTGAAGAGACCCAGTACTTC.